Presented here are 2 T cell receptor beta chains from one specimen sequenced in a study of blood T cell repertoires in COVID-19. Produced via immunoSEQ multiplex PCR; TCRdb's table is partial and in-frame only. The sample holds fewer than 30,000 clones; approximately 93% are singletons and the top ten take 0.83%. Sequenced: peripheral blood. These receptors were collected from a woman aged 65 to 85 with COVID-19, enrolled during active disease.

This chain connects TRBV5-1 to TRBJ2-2, with 8 bases fitting TRBD2. This CDR3 comprises 17 residues. Germline values: CDR1 SGHRS, CDR2 YFSETQ. V lost 0 bases and J lost 3; bases outside the gene matches: 7. CDR3 bases: TGCGCCAGCAGCTTGGGAGCCTCGGGAGGGGACACCGGGGAGCTGTTTTTT. Its translation: CASSLGASGGDTGELFF.

The rearrangement links TRBV7-2 to TRBJ1-6; 8 bases are shared with TRBD1. Germline V gene lookup returns CDR1 SGHTA and CDR2 FQGNSA. V was clipped by 4 bases and J by 8 bases; unmatched bases: 10. The CDR3 totals 16 residues. CDR3: CASSSRGQGNYSPLHF. Here the CDR3 DNA reads TGTGCCAGCAGCTCCAGGGGGCAGGGTAATTATTCACCCCTCCACTTT.